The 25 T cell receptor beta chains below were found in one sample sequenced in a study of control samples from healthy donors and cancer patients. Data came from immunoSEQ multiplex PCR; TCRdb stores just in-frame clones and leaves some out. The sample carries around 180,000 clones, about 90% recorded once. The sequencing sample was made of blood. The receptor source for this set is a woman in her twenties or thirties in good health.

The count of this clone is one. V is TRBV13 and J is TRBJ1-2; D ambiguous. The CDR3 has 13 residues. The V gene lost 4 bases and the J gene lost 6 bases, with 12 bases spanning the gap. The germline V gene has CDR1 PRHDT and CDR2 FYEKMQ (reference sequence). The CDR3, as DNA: TGTGCCAGCAGCTCGTTTGACGCAGATGGCTACACCTTC. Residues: CASSSFDADGYTF.

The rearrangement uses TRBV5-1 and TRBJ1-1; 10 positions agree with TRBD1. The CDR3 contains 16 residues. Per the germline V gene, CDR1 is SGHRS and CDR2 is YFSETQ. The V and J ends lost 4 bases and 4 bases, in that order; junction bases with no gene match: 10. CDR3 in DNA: TGCGCCAGCAGCACCCGACAGGGGGCGCGGAGCACTGAAGCTTTCTTT. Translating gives CASSTRQGARSTEAFF.

The CDR3 here is CASSQEGGSTNEKLFF. The CDR3 region has the DNA TGCGCCAGCAGCCAAGAGGGGGGAAGTACTAATGAAAAACTGTTTTTT. The chain carries TRBV5-1 and TRBJ1-4; TRBD1 is a possible D gene (6 bases). Germline V CDR1 and CDR2: SGHRS, YFSETQ. The CDR3 runs to 16 residues. V lost 4 bases to trimming and J lost 2 bases, with 15 bases between them.

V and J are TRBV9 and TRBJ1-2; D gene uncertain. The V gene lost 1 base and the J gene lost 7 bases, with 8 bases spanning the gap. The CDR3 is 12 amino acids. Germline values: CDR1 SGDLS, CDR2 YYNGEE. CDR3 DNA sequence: TGTGCCAGCAGCGTAACTGGTGCTGGCTACACCTTC. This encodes CASSVTGAGYTF.

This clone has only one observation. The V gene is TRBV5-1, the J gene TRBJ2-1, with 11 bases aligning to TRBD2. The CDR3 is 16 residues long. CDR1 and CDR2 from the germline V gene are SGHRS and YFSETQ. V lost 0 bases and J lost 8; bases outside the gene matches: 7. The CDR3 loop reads CASSLDLAGGPDEQFF. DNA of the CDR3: TGCGCCAGCAGCTTGGATTTAGCGGGAGGGCCAGATGAGCAGTTCTTC.

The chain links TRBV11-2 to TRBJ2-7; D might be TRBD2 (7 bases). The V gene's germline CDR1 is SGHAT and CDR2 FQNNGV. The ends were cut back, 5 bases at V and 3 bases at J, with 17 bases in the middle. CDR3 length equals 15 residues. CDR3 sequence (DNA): TGTGCCAGCAGCGAGGGAGGGGGGATGAACTACGAGCAGTACTTC. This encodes CASSEGGGMNYEQYF.

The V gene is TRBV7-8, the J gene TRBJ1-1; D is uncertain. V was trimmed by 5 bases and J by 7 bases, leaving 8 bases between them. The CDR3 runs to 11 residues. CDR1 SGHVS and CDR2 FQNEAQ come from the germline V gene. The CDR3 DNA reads TGTGCCAGCAGCGTGGACCGTGAAGCTTTCTTT. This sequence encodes CASSVDREAFF.

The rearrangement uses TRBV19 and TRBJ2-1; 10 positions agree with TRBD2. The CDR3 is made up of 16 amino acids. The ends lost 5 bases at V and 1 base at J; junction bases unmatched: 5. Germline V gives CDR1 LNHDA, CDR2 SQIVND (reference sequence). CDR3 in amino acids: CASSPSGRGSYNEQFF. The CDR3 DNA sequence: TGTGCCAGTAGTCCAAGCGGGAGGGGGTCCTACAATGAGCAGTTCTTC.

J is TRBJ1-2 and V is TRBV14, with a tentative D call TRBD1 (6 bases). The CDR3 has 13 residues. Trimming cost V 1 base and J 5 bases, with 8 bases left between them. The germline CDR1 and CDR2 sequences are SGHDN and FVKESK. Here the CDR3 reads CASSQGDIYGYTF. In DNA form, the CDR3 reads TGTGCCAGCAGCCAAGGGGACATATATGGCTACACCTTC.

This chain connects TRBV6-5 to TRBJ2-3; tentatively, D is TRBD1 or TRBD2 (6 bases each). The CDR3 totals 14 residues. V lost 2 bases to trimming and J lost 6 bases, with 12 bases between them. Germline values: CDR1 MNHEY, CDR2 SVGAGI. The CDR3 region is CASSYRGAEDTQYF. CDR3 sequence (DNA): TGTGCCAGCAGTTACAGGGGGGCCGAGGATACGCAGTATTTT.

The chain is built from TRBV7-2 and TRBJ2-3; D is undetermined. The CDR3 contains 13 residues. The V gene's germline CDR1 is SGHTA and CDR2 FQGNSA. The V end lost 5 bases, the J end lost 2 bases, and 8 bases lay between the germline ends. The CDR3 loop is CASSPPYTDTQYF. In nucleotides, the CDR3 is TGTGCCAGCAGCCCCCCGTACACAGATACGCAGTATTTT.

The CDR3 here is CASSTPGQYYGYTF. The CDR3 DNA is TGTGCCAGTAGTACACCGGGACAGTACTATGGCTACACCTTC. V is TRBV19 and J is TRBJ1-2; 7 nucleotides match TRBD1. This CDR3 has 14 amino acids. Germline V gives CDR1 LNHDA, CDR2 SQIVND (reference sequence). Losses at the gene ends were 4 bases for V and 3 bases for J; bases not matched to a gene: 5.

The CDR3 loop is CASSPTRGPGVGELFF. DNA of the CDR3: TGCGCCAGCAGCCCCACGCGGGGACCAGGAGTCGGGGAGCTGTTTTTT. The J gene is TRBJ2-2, the V gene TRBV5-1; D perhaps matches TRBD2 (6 bases). The CDR3 runs 16 residues. Germline assignment: CDR1 SGHRS and CDR2 YFSETQ. Deletions cut 4 bases from V and 7 bases from J, with 20 bases between. The full variable domain, rest sourced from reference TRBV5-1 and TRBJ2-2, is KAGVTQTPRYLIKTRGQQVTLSCSPISGHRSVSWYQQTPGQGLQFLFEYFSETQRNKGNFPGRFSGRQFSNSRSEMNVSTLELGDSALYLCASSPTRGPGVGELFFGEGSRLTVL.

The CDR3 nucleotides are TGTGCCAGCAGCCAGCAGCGGGGGCTCTCCTACGAGCAGTACGTC. Its translation: CASSQQRGLSYEQYV. The V and J genes are TRBV3-1 (or the pseudogene TRBV3-2) and TRBJ2-7; TRBD2 matches 8 bases. The CDR3 is 15 residues long. In germline, CDR1 is LGHDT, CDR2 YNNKEL (reference sequence). The J segment lost 0 bases and the V segment lost 3 bases, leaving 4 bases of the junction unmatched.

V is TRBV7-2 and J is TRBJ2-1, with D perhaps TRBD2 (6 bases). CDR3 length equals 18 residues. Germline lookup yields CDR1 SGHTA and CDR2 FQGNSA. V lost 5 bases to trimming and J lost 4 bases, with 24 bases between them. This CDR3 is CASSRSPGLSASYNEQFF. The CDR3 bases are TGTGCCAGCAGCAGAAGCCCGGGACTCAGCGCTTCATACAATGAGCAGTTCTTC.

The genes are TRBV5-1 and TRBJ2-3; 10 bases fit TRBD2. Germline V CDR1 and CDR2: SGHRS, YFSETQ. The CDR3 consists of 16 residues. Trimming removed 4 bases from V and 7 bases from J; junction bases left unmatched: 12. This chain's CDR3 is CASSRIGLAVAYTQYF. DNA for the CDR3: TGCGCCAGCAGCCGGATCGGACTAGCGGTAGCCTATACGCAGTATTTT.

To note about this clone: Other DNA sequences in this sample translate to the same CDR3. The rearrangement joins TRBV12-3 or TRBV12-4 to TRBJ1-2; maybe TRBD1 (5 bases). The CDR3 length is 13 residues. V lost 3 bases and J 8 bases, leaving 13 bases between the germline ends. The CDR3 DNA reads TGTGCCAGCAGTTTTCAGGGCAGAGGGGGCTACACCTTC. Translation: CASSFQGRGGYTF.

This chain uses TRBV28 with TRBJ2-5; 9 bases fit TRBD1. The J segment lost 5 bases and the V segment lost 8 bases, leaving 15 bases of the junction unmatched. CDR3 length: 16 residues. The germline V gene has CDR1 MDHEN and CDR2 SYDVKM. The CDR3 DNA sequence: TGTGCCAGCTTTATCCCAGGGACAGGGCTTAGGGAGACCCAGTACTTC. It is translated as CASFIPGTGLRETQYF.

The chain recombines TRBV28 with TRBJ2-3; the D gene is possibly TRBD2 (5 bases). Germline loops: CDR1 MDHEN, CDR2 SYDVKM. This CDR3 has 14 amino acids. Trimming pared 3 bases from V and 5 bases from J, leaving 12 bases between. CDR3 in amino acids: CASSFGPREDTQYF. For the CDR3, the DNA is TGTGCCAGCAGTTTCGGACCGAGGGAAGATACGCAGTATTTT.

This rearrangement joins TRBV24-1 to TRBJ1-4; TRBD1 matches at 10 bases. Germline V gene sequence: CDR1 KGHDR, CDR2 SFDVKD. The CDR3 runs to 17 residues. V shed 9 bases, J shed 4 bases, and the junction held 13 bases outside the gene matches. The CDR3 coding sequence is TGTGCCACCGGCCGCACCGGGACAGGGGAAAATAATGAAAAACTGTTTTTT. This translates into CATGRTGTGENNEKLFF.

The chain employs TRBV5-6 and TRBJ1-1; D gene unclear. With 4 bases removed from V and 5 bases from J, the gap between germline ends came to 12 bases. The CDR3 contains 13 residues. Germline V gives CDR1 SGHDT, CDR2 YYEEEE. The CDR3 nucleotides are TGTGCCAGCAGCCCCCAGCTTAATACTGAAGCTTTCTTT. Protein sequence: CASSPQLNTEAFF.

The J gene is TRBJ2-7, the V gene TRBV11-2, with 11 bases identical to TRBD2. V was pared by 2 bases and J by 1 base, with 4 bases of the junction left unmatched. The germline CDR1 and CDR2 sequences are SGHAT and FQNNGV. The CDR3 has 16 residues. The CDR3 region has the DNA TGTGCCAGCAGCTTACCTAGCGGGAGGATTTCCTACGAGCAGTACTTC. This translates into CASSLPSGRISYEQYF.

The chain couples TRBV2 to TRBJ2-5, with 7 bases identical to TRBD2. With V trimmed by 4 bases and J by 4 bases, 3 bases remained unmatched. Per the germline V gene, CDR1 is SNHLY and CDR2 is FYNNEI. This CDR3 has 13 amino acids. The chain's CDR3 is CASSGTGGETQYF. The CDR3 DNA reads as TGTGCCAGCAGTGGGACGGGGGGAGAGACCCAGTACTTC.

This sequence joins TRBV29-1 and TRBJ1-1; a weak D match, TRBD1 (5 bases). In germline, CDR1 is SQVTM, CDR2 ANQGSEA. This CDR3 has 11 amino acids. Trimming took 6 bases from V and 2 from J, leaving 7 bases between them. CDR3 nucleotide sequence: TGCAGCGTACGGGACAACACTGAAGCTTTCTTT. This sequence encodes CSVRDNTEAFF. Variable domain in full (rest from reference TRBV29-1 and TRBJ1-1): SAVISQKPSRDICQRGTSLTIQCQVDSQVTMMFWYRQQPGQSLTLIATANQGSEATYESGFVIDKFPISRPNLTFSTLTVSNMSPEDSSIYLCSVRDNTEAFFGQGTRLTVV.

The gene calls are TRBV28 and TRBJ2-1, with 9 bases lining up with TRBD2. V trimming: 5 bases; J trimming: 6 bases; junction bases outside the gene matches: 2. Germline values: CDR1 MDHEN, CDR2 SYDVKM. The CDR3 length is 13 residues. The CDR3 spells CASSPGLANEQFF. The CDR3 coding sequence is TGTGCCAGCAGTCCGGGACTAGCCAATGAGCAGTTCTTC.